Each of the 10 T cell receptor beta chains below was sequenced from the same sample in a study of T-cell memory formation after mild COVID-19. Using its own MiXCR run on the 5' RACE reads, TCRdb lists one record per CDR3 protein. The sample records under 350,000 distinct CDR3 sequences, around 15% being singletons. The sample comprised PBMCs or a T cell subset sorted from them (not recorded which). These receptors were taken from a young man who had mild COVID-19 (a few samples of this study predate the infection). Cell type and time point are not known.

This clonotype was detected only a few times. The CDR3 DNA follows: TGTGCCAGCAGTTACGGACGGGGAGTGGATACGCAGTATTTT. Its translation: CASSYGRGVDTQYF. V and J are TRBV6-5 and TRBJ2-3, with D tentatively TRBD2 (5 bases). Deletions cut 2 bases from V and 6 bases from J, with 12 bases between. This CDR3 comprises 14 residues. Germline V gene data show CDR1 as MNHEY and CDR2 as SVGAGI.

V is TRBV7-3 and J is TRBJ1-6; perhaps TRBD1 as D (6 bases). The CDR3 is 13 amino acids. Germline loops: CDR1 SGHTA, CDR2 FQGTGA. V dropped 7 bases and J dropped 6 bases, with 10 bases sitting between them. The CDR3 loop reads CASTGTPNSPLHF. The CDR3 nucleotides are TGTGCCAGCACCGGGACACCTAATTCACCCCTCCACTTT.

The sample holds a few counts of this clonotype. V usage is TRBV7-9 and J usage is TRBJ2-1, with D perhaps matching TRBD2 (6 bases). The germline V gene has CDR1 SEHNR and CDR2 FQNEAQ (reference sequence). The CDR3 consists of 15 residues. The V end was cut by 5 bases, the J end by 10 bases, with 21 bases between. The CDR3 reads CASSPAPLAGGEQFF. CDR3 sequence (DNA): TGTGCCAGCAGCCCGGCTCCGTTAGCCGGAGGGGAGCAGTTCTTC.

V and J are TRBV6-2 or TRBV6-3 and TRBJ2-7; TRBD1 matches 7 bases. The CDR3 is made up of 13 amino acids. V was clipped by 0 bases and J by 6 bases; unmatched bases: 2. CDR1 is MNHEY, CDR2 SVGEGT, per germline. The CDR3 region is CASSYSTGLEQYV. The CDR3 nucleotides are TGTGCCAGCAGTTACTCGACAGGGCTCGAGCAGTACGTC.

In this sample, this clonotype turned up many times. This chain connects TRBV4-1 to TRBJ1-1; D is perhaps TRBD1 (5 bases). Trimming left V 0 bases short and J 5 bases short, with 16 bases between. The CDR3 covers 16 residues. Looked up from germline, CDR1 is MGHRA and CDR2 is YSYEKL. CDR3 in amino acids: CASSQEGSLWGTEAFF. The DNA for the CDR3 is TGCGCCAGCAGCCAAGAAGGGAGCCTTTGGGGGACTGAAGCTTTCTTT.

This clonotype was recorded a few times. The chain uses TRBV7-2 and TRBJ2-3; TRBD1 might be the D (6 bases). In germline, CDR1 is SGHTA, CDR2 FQGNSA. Trimming shortened V by 5 bases and J by 5 bases, and 14 bases separated the two germline ends. The CDR3 totals 14 residues. This CDR3 reads CASSTQGYEDTQYF. The DNA of the CDR3 is TGTGCCAGCAGCACCCAGGGGTACGAAGATACGCAGTATTTT.

The rearrangement uses TRBV9 and TRBJ1-6, with D possibly TRBD1 on 6 matching bases. There are 15 residues in the CDR3. Germline V gene sequence: CDR1 SGDLS, CDR2 YYNGEE. Deletions cut 4 bases from V and 7 bases from J, with 15 bases between. The CDR3 DNA sequence: TGTGCCAGCAGCATCACAGGGCTATGGAATTCACCCCTCCACTTT. It yields the protein CASSITGLWNSPLHF.

Comments on this clonotype: One end of the junction does not line up with germline, which may come from a read error. V usage is TRBV29-1 and J usage is TRBJ1-2, with a possible D match to TRBD1 (5 bases). Germline CDR1 reads SQVTM; CDR2 reads ANQGSEA. CDR3 length: 8 amino acids. Here the CDR3 DNA reads TGCAGCGTTGGGGAGGGGCCCTTC. It translates to CSVGEGPF.

The table lists this clonotype with a few counts. This chain connects TRBV7-2 to TRBJ1-5, with D possibly being TRBD1 (5 bases). Germline-derived CDR1 and CDR2 are SGHTA and FQGNSA. V lost 0 bases, J lost 6 bases, and 15 bases lay in between. The CDR3 consists of 16 residues. In DNA, the CDR3 is TGTGCCAGCAGCTTAGCCGGGACGGGGTCTATTCAGCCCCAGCATTTT. Translation gives CASSLAGTGSIQPQHF.

This sequence joins TRBV7-6 and TRBJ2-1; D uncertain. Germline lookup yields CDR1 SGHVS and CDR2 FNYEAQ. The CDR3 totals 13 residues. Trimming removed 5 bases from V and 7 bases from J, with 12 bases in between. CDR3 DNA: TGTGCCAGCAGCGCCTACACCCGGAATGAGCAGTTCTTC. Translated: CASSAYTRNEQFF.